These T cell receptor beta chains were read from a single sample in a study of cytomegalovirus exposure and HLA in healthy donors. Method: immunoSEQ multiplex PCR; TCRdb's copy keeps in-frame clones and lacks some. The repertoire holds about 92,000 clones, with approximately 84% as singletons. The specimen sequenced was PBMCs. These receptors came from a woman in her late teens or twenties in good health and CMV-seropositive. CDR3s include the opening cysteine and the closing phenylalanine or tryptophan. D genes are given only for firm matches. Only some rows state a clone size, as once, few, many or a class for expanded clones.

D	V	size	J	CDR3	DNA
TRBD1	TRBV27	.	TRBJ2-7	CASTSPGTGVHEQYF	TGTGCCAGCACTTCCCCCGGGACAGGGGTCCACGAGCAGTACTTC
.	TRBV13	once	TRBJ2-7	CASSLKAGMGEQYF	TGTGCCAGCAGCTTAAAAGCAGGGATGGGGGAGCAGTACTTC
.	TRBV4-2	.	TRBJ2-1	CASSHPESSYNEQFF	TGTGCCAGCAGCCACCCAGAAAGCTCCTACAATGAGCAGTTCTTC
TRBD1	TRBV4-1	few	TRBJ2-7	CASSPRQGTYEQYF	TGCGCCAGCAGCCCAAGACAGGGGACCTACGAGCAGTACTTC
TRBD1	TRBV29-1	once	TRBJ1-2	CSVRQGVYGYTF	TGCAGCGTCAGACAGGGGGTCTATGGCTACACCTTC
.	TRBV6-1	.	TRBJ2-7	CASILLYTHF	TGTGCCAGCATCTTATTATACACCCACTTC
TRBD1	TRBV13	.	TRBJ2-5	CASSPDRGALGDF	TGTGCCAGCAGCCCGGACAGGGGCGCCCTTGGGGACTTC
.	TRBV7-8	once	TRBJ1-4	CASSLRPTGGVEKLFF	TGTGCCAGCAGCTTAAGGCCCACAGGAGGGGTTGAAAAACTGTTTTTT
.	TRBV28	.	TRBJ1-5	CASPFFRGMGNQPQHF	TGTGCCAGCCCCTTTTTCAGAGGTATGGGCAATCAGCCCCAGCATTTT
.	TRBV6-1	few	TRBJ1-5	CASRQDRGLNQPQHF	TGTGCCAGCAGGCAGGACAGAGGCCTCAATCAGCCCCAGCATTTT
TRBD2	TRBV11-2	.	TRBJ2-7	CASSSRISGRGAYEQYF	TGTGCCAGCAGCTCGAGGATTAGCGGGAGGGGAGCCTACGAGCAGTACTTC
.	TRBV7-2	.	TRBJ2-1	CASRLGASNNEQFF	TGTGCCAGCAGGTTAGGGGCGTCCAACAATGAGCAGTTCTTC
.	TRBV5-1	once	TRBJ2-3	CASSTYQGYTQYF	TGCGCCAGCAGCACGTACCAGGGGTATACGCAGTATTTT
.	TRBV5-4	.	TRBJ1-2	CASSIGQQSYGYTF	TGTGCCAGCAGTATCGGACAGCAGTCCTATGGCTACACCTTC
TRBD1	TRBV6-6	.	TRBJ2-1	CASSLSTGTGNEQFF	TGTGCCAGCAGTCTTTCCACCGGGACAGGGAATGAGCAGTTCTTC
TRBD1	TRBV5-6	.	TRBJ2-3	CASSPAPGQGRMNTQYF	TGTGCCAGCAGCCCGGCCCCGGGACAGGGTCGTATGAATACGCAGTATTTT
TRBD2	TRBV13	.	TRBJ2-7	CASSKLAGVHTYEQYF	TGTGCCAGCAGCAAGTTAGCGGGAGTACATACTTACGAGCAGTACTTC
TRBD2	TRBV4-1	.	TRBJ2-3	CASSQGILAGKTDTQYF	TGCGCCAGCAGCCAAGGAATTCTAGCGGGAAAAACAGATACGCAGTATTTT
.	TRBV29-1	few	TRBJ1-1	CSVESMNTEAFF	TGCAGCGTTGAATCAATGAACACTGAAGCTTTCTTT
.	TRBV18	.	TRBJ2-5	CASSLGTLLETQYF	TGTGCCAGCTCACTCGGGACACTCCTAGAGACCCAGTACTTC
.	TRBV13	.	TRBJ2-7	CASSLTPLYEQYF	TGTGCCAGCAGCTTAACCCCCCTGTACGAGCAGTACTTC
.	TRBV30	once	TRBJ2-7	CAWSLTLYEQYF	TGTGCCTGGAGTCTAACGCTCTACGAGCAGTACTTC
.	TRBV20-1	few	TRBJ2-7	CSAPGYNEQYF	TGCAGTGCCCCAGGGTACAACGAGCAGTACTTC
.	TRBV6-5	.	TRBJ2-7	CASSGRYEQYF	TGTGCCAGCAGTGGTCGGTACGAGCAGTACTTC
.	TRBV29-1	.	TRBJ1-2	CSVETGTNYGYTF	TGCAGCGTTGAAACAGGGACAAACTATGGCTACACCTTC
.	TRBV28	.	TRBJ1-5	CASSYPPGAGQPQHF	TGTGCCAGCAGTTACCCCCCAGGAGCGGGTCAGCCCCAGCATTTT
TRBD2	TRBV28	.	TRBJ2-1	CASSSHIAGERNEQFF	TGTGCCAGCAGCAGCCATATAGCGGGAGAACGCAATGAGCAGTTCTTC
.	TRBV5-6	.	TRBJ2-3	CASSLVGGALDTQYF	TGTGCCAGCAGCTTGGTTGGGGGGGCCCTAGATACGCAGTATTTT
TRBD2	TRBV19	.	TRBJ2-1	CASSLVAGGYNEQFF	TGTGCCAGTAGCTTAGTAGCGGGAGGGTACAATGAGCAGTTCTTC
TRBD2	TRBV9	.	TRBJ2-1	CASSVVPHQAGLPTEQFF	TGTGCCAGCAGCGTAGTACCCCACCAAGCGGGATTACCTACTGAGCAGTTCTTC
.	TRBV19	.	TRBJ1-2	CASSDDSFYGYTF	TGTGCCAGTAGTGACGACAGCTTCTATGGCTACACCTTC
.	TRBV28	.	TRBJ2-6	CASSSAASNPGANVLTF	TGTGCCAGCAGTAGTGCGGCTTCTAATCCTGGGGCCAACGTCCTGACTTTC
TRBD1	TRBV19	.	TRBJ2-5	CASSIPGTGIQTQYF	TGTGCCAGTAGTATACCCGGGACAGGGATTCAGACCCAGTACTTC
.	TRBV15	.	TRBJ1-2	CATSRVDYGYTF	TGTGCCACCAGCAGAGTCGACTATGGCTACACCTTC
TRBD2	TRBV30	.	TRBJ2-3	CAWSVLAGGGDTQYF	TGTGCCTGGAGTGTACTAGCGGGAGGAGGAGATACGCAGTATTTT
TRBD1	TRBV6-1	many	TRBJ1-1	CASSLTGEGTEAFF	TGTGCCAGCAGTCTAACAGGGGAAGGCACTGAAGCTTTCTTT
.	TRBV29-1	.	TRBJ2-3	CSVGGTSTDTQYF	TGCAGCGTTGGTGGGACTAGCACAGATACGCAGTATTTT
TRBD1	TRBV19	.	TRBJ1-2	CASSIRGQGGGYTF	TGTGCCAGTAGTATCCGCGGACAGGGCGGGGGCTACACCTTC
TRBD2	TRBV5-1	.	TRBJ2-5	CASSNFAGGQETQYF	TGCGCCAGCAGTAACTTCGCGGGGGGACAAGAGACCCAGTACTTC
TRBD1	TRBV4-1	.	TRBJ1-4	CASSQEDRGFLEKLFF	TGCGCCAGCAGCCAAGAAGACAGGGGGTTCCTAGAAAAACTGTTTTTT
.	TRBV6-1	.	TRBJ1-3	CASSGLGAGRNTIYF	TGTGCCAGCAGTGGACTAGGGGCGGGTCGAAACACCATATATTTT
.	TRBV18	few	TRBJ1-1	CASSEAARNTEAFF	TGTGCCAGCTCAGAGGCCGCCAGGAACACTGAAGCTTTCTTT
.	TRBV6-5	.	TRBJ1-4	CASSSVSTNEKLFF	TGTGCCAGCAGCTCGGTCTCAACTAATGAAAAACTGTTTTTT
TRBD1	TRBV29-1	.	TRBJ1-2	CSVGITGVYGYTF	TGCAGCGTTGGGATCACAGGGGTCTATGGCTACACCTTC
.	TRBV15	.	TRBJ2-2	CATSRDGPTGELFF	TGTGCCACCAGCAGAGATGGGCCAACCGGGGAGCTGTTTTTT
TRBD2	TRBV2	.	TRBJ2-5	CASSENLAGDATQYF	TGTGCCAGCAGTGAGAATCTAGCGGGAGACGCGACCCAGTACTTC
.	TRBV7-9	few	TRBJ2-5	CSSNQGGETQYF	TGTTCCAGCAACCAGGGAGGAGAGACCCAGTACTTC
.	TRBV5-6	.	TRBJ1-3	CASSLIQEAGNTIYF	TGTGCCAGCAGCTTGATCCAGGAGGCTGGAAACACCATATATTTT
.	TRBV28	.	TRBJ1-2	CASRRQVVWTYGYTF	TGTGCCAGCAGAAGACAGGTTGTCTGGACCTATGGCTACACCTTC
TRBD1	TRBV7-2	.	TRBJ2-7	CASSLSGQGHEQYF	TGTGCCAGCAGCTTAAGCGGACAGGGGCACGAGCAGTACTTC
TRBD1	TRBV19	.	TRBJ2-2	CASRKGQGGTGELFF	TGTGCCAGTAGAAAGGGACAGGGGGGAACCGGGGAGCTGTTTTTT